The next 20 T cell receptor beta chains were all read from a single sample in a study of T cells after somatic rescue of genetic block. Only in-frame clones appear in the TCRdb table, and some are missing; sequencing was by immunoSEQ multiplex PCR. The data show around 14,000 clones, about 70% seen once. Sequencing was done on a sample of peripheral blood mononuclear cells (PBMCs). Receptor source: a boy aged 5-17 years.

The chain joins TRBV21-1 to TRBJ2-6; the D call in the table, TRBD1, was not verified against the DNA. TRBV21-1 represents a pseudogene. This CDR3 has 18 amino acids. The CDR3: CASSIRDRVSSGANVLTF. CDR3 nucleotide sequence: TGTGCCAGCAGCATACGGGACAGGGTTTCTTCTGGGGCCAACGTCCTGACTTTC.

J is TRBJ2-3 and V is TRBV5-1; 7 bases match TRBD2. The CDR3 spans 12 residues. Germline CDR1 SGHRS, CDR2 YFSETQ. With 5 bases clipped from V and 6 bases from J, the junction kept 3 bases outside the gene matches. This CDR3 reads CASRLGGDTQYF. CDR3 DNA: TGCGCCAGCAGGCTCGGGGGGGATACGCAGTATTTT.

This clone was recorded only once. The rearrangement joins TRBV5-1 to TRBJ1-1, with D tentatively TRBD1 (6 bases). There are 15 residues in the CDR3. Germline CDR1 and CDR2: SGHRS and YFSETQ. Trimming stripped 5 bases from V and 0 bases from J, with 14 bases between. CDR3 in amino acids: CASSLYTGMNTEAFF. CDR3 nucleotide sequence: TGCGCCAGCAGTTTATATACAGGGATGAACACTGAAGCTTTCTTT.

The DNA of the CDR3 is TGCGCCAGCAGCCAGGCCGTGGGGGGGAGGGCTTTCGGGGAGCTGTTTTTT. Amino acids: CASSQAVGGRAFGELFF. The chain employs TRBV4-1 and TRBJ2-2, with 7 bases matching TRBD2. V was clipped by 3 bases and J by 7 bases; unmatched bases: 14. CDR1 is MGHRA, CDR2 YSYEKL, per germline. The CDR3 runs 17 residues.

The chain uses TRBV10-3 and TRBJ2-7; 8 bases are a match to TRBD2. V lost 4 bases and J lost 3; bases outside the gene matches: 14. Germline-derived CDR1 and CDR2 are ENHRY and SYGVKD. CDR3 length equals 17 residues. CDR3 residues: CAISGTFGERGNYEQYF. In nucleotides, the CDR3 is TGTGCCATCAGTGGAACCTTCGGGGAGCGGGGGAACTACGAGCAGTACTTC.

This clone was seen only a few times. The chain is built from TRBV7-9 and TRBJ2-5, with TRBD2 as a possible D gene (6 bases). This CDR3 is 14 amino acids long. V gave up 5 bases and J gave up 1 base, with 11 bases separating them. Germline V gives CDR1 SEHNR, CDR2 FQNEAQ (reference sequence). The CDR3, as DNA: TGTGCCAGCAGCCGGGGGACGGTCCAAGAGACCCAGTACTTC. Encoded protein: CASSRGTVQETQYF.

The rearrangement links TRBV19 to TRBJ1-4, with TRBD1 as a possible D gene (6 bases). The CDR3 spans 17 residues. The germline gives CDR1 LNHDA, CDR2 SQIVND (reference sequence). Trimming shortened V by 2 bases and J by 5 bases, and 18 bases separated the two germline ends. CDR3 protein: CASSISGRTENNEKLFF. DNA for the CDR3: TGTGCCAGTAGTATAAGCGGCAGGACAGAGAACAATGAAAAACTGTTTTTT.

The chain recombines TRBV5-8 with TRBJ2-3, with TRBD2 identical over 12 bases. Germline V gene sequence: CDR1 SGHTS, CDR2 YDEGEE. This CDR3 region has 17 residues. J lost 0 bases, V lost 3 bases, and 5 bases had no gene match. The CDR3 DNA reads TGTGCCAGCAGCTGGACTAGCGGGGAAATGAGCACAGATACGCAGTATTTT. As protein: CASSWTSGEMSTDTQYF.

CDR3 sequence: CASTLGTGGMSNQPQHF. The CDR3, as DNA: TGTGCCAGCACCTTGGGGACAGGGGGAATGAGCAATCAGCCCCAGCATTTT. V gene TRBV2 combines with J gene TRBJ1-5; 11 bases map to TRBD1. Germline V lookup: CDR1 SNHLY, CDR2 FYNNEI. V lost 7 bases, J lost 1 base, and 9 bases stayed unmatched. The CDR3 covers 17 residues.

This chain joins TRBV6-5 and TRBJ2-7; 9 nucleotides agree with TRBD2. The CDR3 loop spans 13 amino acids. In germline, CDR1 is MNHEY, CDR2 SVGAGI. V was clipped by 7 bases and J by 6 bases; unmatched bases: 7. This CDR3 is CASKGGGAGEQYF. CDR3 nucleotide sequence: TGTGCCAGCAAGGGCGGGGGGGCAGGCGAGCAGTACTTC.

Sample share makes this clone medium-sized. This chain links TRBV9 with TRBJ2-3, with 8 bases aligning to TRBD1. The CDR3 has 17 residues. The V segment lost 3 bases and the J segment 1 base; nucleotides outside the gene matches: 10. The V gene's germline CDR1 is SGDLS and CDR2 YYNGEE. CDR3 amino acids: CASSAPPGGRGTDTQYF. CDR3 in DNA: TGTGCCAGCAGCGCCCCCCCAGGGGGCAGGGGCACAGATACGCAGTATTTT.

DNA of the CDR3: TGTGCCAGCAGTTACTCGGGACGAGGCGATGGCTACACCTTC. Its protein product is CASSYSGRGDGYTF. The chain is built from TRBV6-5 and TRBJ1-2; D may be TRBD1 (5 bases). Germline V gives CDR1 MNHEY, CDR2 SVGAGI. The V end was cut by 0 bases, the J end by 6 bases, with 11 bases between. The CDR3 spans 14 residues.

With regard to this clone: One end of the junction does not line up with germline, which may come from a read error. This chain connects TRBV7-2 to TRBJ2-4; 10 bases fit TRBD2. The CDR3 contains 12 residues. Per germline, CDR1 SGHTA and CDR2 FQGNSA. The CDR3 region has the DNA TGTGCCAGCAGCCTGACGGGACTAGCGAAGGACTTC. Translating gives CASSLTGLAKDF.

V is TRBV7-8 and J is TRBJ2-1; 11 nucleotides align to TRBD2. V lost 1 base and J lost 7; bases outside the gene matches: 6. Germline lookup yields CDR1 SGHVS and CDR2 FQNEAQ. The CDR3 has 16 amino acids. In DNA form, the CDR3 reads TGTGCCAGCAGCTTAGGTAGCGGGGGGGCCTGGAATGAGCAGTTCTTC. It specifies CASSLGSGGAWNEQFF.

This clone has just a few counts. The genes are TRBV6-5 and TRBJ1-3; the D is unclear. Between the trimmed V and J ends, which lost 0 bases and 0 bases, there was a span of 3 bases. CDR1 is MNHEY, CDR2 SVGAGI, per germline. This CDR3 is 14 amino acids long. The CDR3 is CASSYSASGNTIYF. For the CDR3, the DNA is TGTGCCAGCAGTTACTCGGCCTCTGGAAACACCATATATTTT.

This clone is a singleton in its sample. V and J are TRBV6-5 and TRBJ2-5; tentative D call: TRBD2 (5 bases). The ends were cut back, 0 bases at V and 4 bases at J, with 15 bases in the middle. Germline CDR1 MNHEY, CDR2 SVGAGI. The CDR3 consists of 16 residues. For the CDR3, the DNA is TGTGCCAGCAGTTACTCGAAAGGGAGTGTAGGAGAGACCCAGTACTTC. This sequence encodes CASSYSKGSVGETQYF.

The chain employs TRBV7-3 and TRBJ2-1; TRBD2 agrees at 11 bases. Germline V gene data show CDR1 as SGHTA and CDR2 as FQGTGA. This CDR3 spans 15 amino acids. With V trimmed by 3 bases and J by 8 bases, 6 bases remained unmatched. The CDR3 loop reads CASSFLAGGQDEQFF. Written as DNA, the CDR3 is TGTGCCAGCAGCTTTTTAGCGGGAGGGCAGGATGAGCAGTTCTTC. Supplemented by reference TRBV7-3 and TRBJ2-1, the full variable domain reads GAGVSQTPSNKVTEKGKYVELRCDPISGHTALYWYRQSLGQGPEFLIYFQGTGAADDSGLPNDRFFAVRPEGSVSTLKIQRTERGDSAVYLCASSFLAGGQDEQFFGPGTRLTVL.

The CDR3 is CASREQGVSGNTIYF. The CDR3 nucleotides read TGTGCCAGCAGGGAGCAGGGGGTCTCTGGAAACACCATATATTTT. V and J are TRBV28 and TRBJ1-3; 7 bases fit TRBD1. The CDR3 length is 15 residues. Germline CDR1 reads MDHEN; CDR2 reads SYDVKM. The junction had 5 bases not matched to a gene; V was cut back by 6 bases and J by 0 bases.

V gene TRBV4-1 combines with J gene TRBJ2-7; possibly TRBD2 for D (6 bases). The V gene lost 4 bases and the J gene lost 3 bases, with 10 bases spanning the gap. Germline V gene sequence: CDR1 MGHRA, CDR2 YSYEKL. The CDR3 length is 13 residues. CDR3 nucleotide sequence: TGCGCCAGCAGCCCCCGGGAGAACTACGAGCAGTACTTC. It codes for CASSPRENYEQYF.

The chain recombines TRBV5-1 with TRBJ1-5; D unresolved. Looked up from germline, CDR1 is SGHRS and CDR2 is YFSETQ. CDR3 length equals 14 residues. The germline V and J ends were trimmed by 4 bases and 6 bases, with 14 bases remaining between them. CDR3 bases: TGCGCCAGCAGCCCCGGTGGGCACGGTCAGCCCCAGCATTTT. It yields the protein CASSPGGHGQPQHF. Complete variable domain (other parts from reference TRBV5-1 and TRBJ1-5): KAGVTQTPRYLIKTRGQQVTLSCSPISGHRSVSWYQQTPGQGLQFLFEYFSETQRNKGNFPGRFSGRQFSNSRSEMNVSTLELGDSALYLCASSPGGHGQPQHFGDGTRLSIL.